The TCR beta chain described here comes from a study of T cells in localized non-small cell lung cancer. General study results and limits: The greatest T cell clonality was found in uninvolved adjacent lung (higher than in tumor). Paired adjacent lung recovered a median roughly 50 of the top 100 tumor clones. Longer overall survival was linked to higher blood T cell density. Because sequencing included only one region (of the tumor), heterogeneity remains possible.

On this clone itself: The antigen remains unidentified.

CDR3 size: 14 residues. V lost 5 bases to trimming and J lost 6 bases; unmatched junction nucleotides: 9. Germline assignment: CDR1 SGHVS and CDR2 FQNEAQ. Measured with immunoSEQ multiplex PCR; TCRdb has only the in-frame clones, and not every one. The repertoire consists of tens of thousands of clones, with roughly 81% occurring once and the leading ten covering roughly 13%. The input for sequencing was peripheral blood, taken before any cancer treatment. The source of this sequence is a female donor over 55 with stage I lung adenocarcinoma. This chain joins TRBV7-8 and TRBJ1-1, with TRBD1 identical over 7 bases. The CDR3 region has the DNA TGTGCCAGCAGCCCCAGCCAGGGGGTTGCTGAAGCTTTCTTT. Amino acid sequence: CASSPSQGVAEAFF.